The 17 T cell receptor beta chains below all came from one sample that was sequenced in a study of T-cell memory formation after mild COVID-19. One entry per CDR3 protein results from TCRdb running MiXCR on the 5' RACE reads. The sample consists of 430,000 or so distinct CDR3 sequences, approximately 23% of them appearing once. Material: PBMCs or a T cell subset sorted from them (not recorded which). These receptors were collected from an adult woman who had mild COVID-19 (a few samples of this study predate the infection). Cell type and time point are not known.

The chain carries TRBV6-5 and TRBJ1-3; D unclear. The CDR3 loop spans 16 amino acids. Per the germline V gene, CDR1 is MNHEY and CDR2 is SVGAGI. Trimming shortened V by 0 bases and J by 0 bases, and 9 bases separated the two germline ends. The CDR3 loop is CASSYSSQLSGNTIYF. CDR3 in DNA: TGTGCCAGCAGTTACTCTTCGCAGCTCTCTGGAAACACCATATATTTT.

The chain joins TRBV14 to TRBJ2-7, with 10 bases matching TRBD1. Unmatched junction bases numbered 6, after V lost 4 bases and J lost 3 bases. The CDR3 length is 15 residues. Germline V CDR1 and CDR2: SGHDN, FVKESK. The CDR3 nucleotides read TGTGCCAGCAGCCGTCTGGACAGGGGGGACTACGAGCAGTACTTC. It yields the protein CASSRLDRGDYEQYF.

This clonotype was observed a few times. The chain recombines TRBV7-8 with TRBJ1-5, with a weak D call TRBD1 (5 bases). The CDR3 totals 16 residues. The V and J ends lost 3 bases and 1 base respectively, with 13 bases between them. Germline V gene data show CDR1 as SGHVS and CDR2 as FQNEAQ. The CDR3 is CASSLLGGRSNQPQHF. The CDR3 coding sequence is TGTGCCAGCAGCTTGCTGGGGGGTCGGAGCAATCAGCCCCAGCATTTT.

Here the CDR3 reads CASSYRVGNTEAFF. CDR3 bases: TGCGCCAGCAGTTACAGGGTAGGGAACACTGAAGCTTTCTTT. The chain carries TRBV5-1 and TRBJ1-1, with D possibly being TRBD1 (6 bases). This CDR3 has 14 amino acids. CDR1 SGHRS and CDR2 YFSETQ come from the germline V gene. V gave up 5 bases and J gave up 1 base, with 12 bases separating them.

This clonotype was detected a few times. The chain joins TRBV18 to TRBJ1-1; 7 nucleotides line up with TRBD1. CDR1 is KGHSH, CDR2 LQKENI, per germline. The CDR3 extends over 16 amino acids. V trimming: 0 bases; J trimming: 1 base; junction bases outside the gene matches: 5. DNA for the CDR3: TGTGCCAGCTCACCACCCAACAGGGGAACGAACACTGAAGCTTTCTTT. Translating gives CASSPPNRGTNTEAFF. Together with reference TRBV18 and TRBJ1-1, the CDR3 gives the full variable domain: NAGVMQNPRHLVRRRGQEARLRCSPMKGHSHVYWYRQLPEEGLKFMVYLQKENIIDESGMPKERFSAEFPKEGPSILRIQQVVRGDSAAYFCASSPPNRGTNTEAFFGQGTRLTVV.

This clonotype was seen a handful of times. The J gene is TRBJ2-1, the V gene TRBV7-2; no reliable D call. The CDR3 is 14 amino acids. Germline V CDR1 and CDR2: SGHTA, FQGNSA. V was cut by 6 bases and J by 8 bases, with 17 bases left in between. CDR3: CASSLPENGYEQFF. The CDR3 bases are TGTGCCAGCAGTTTACCTGAAAACGGGTATGAGCAGTTCTTC.

V is TRBV19 and J is TRBJ1-2; 9 bases match TRBD1. Germline CDR1 is LNHDA and CDR2 is SQIVND (reference sequence). With 9 bases clipped from V and 4 bases from J, the junction kept 6 bases outside the gene matches. The CDR3 runs 13 residues. The CDR3 loop is CASRTGVGYGYTF. The DNA of the CDR3 is TGTGCCAGCCGGACAGGGGTTGGCTATGGCTACACCTTC.

This chain joins TRBV7-9 and TRBJ2-1; 14 bases agree with TRBD2. V trimming: 1 base; J trimming: 2 bases; junction bases outside the gene matches: 7. Germline V gene data show CDR1 as SEHNR and CDR2 as FQNEAQ (reference sequence). This CDR3 is 19 amino acids long. CDR3 nucleotide sequence: TGTGCCAGCAGCTTAGGACTAGCGGGAGGGCCGCGTACCTACAATGAGCAGTTCTTC. Its translation is CASSLGLAGGPRTYNEQFF.

The table lists this clonotype with a few counts. The gene calls are TRBV27 and TRBJ2-5; D uncertain. The CDR3 spans 15 residues. In germline, CDR1 is MNHEY, CDR2 SMNVEV (reference sequence). The germline V and J ends were trimmed by 5 bases and 0 bases, with 13 bases remaining between them. This chain's CDR3 is CASSAVLGHQETQYF. CDR3 nucleotides: TGTGCCAGCAGTGCGGTCCTAGGACACCAAGAGACCCAGTACTTC.

The CDR3 spells CSASTREVPYEQYF. The CDR3 DNA sequence: TGCAGTGCTAGTACGCGGGAGGTTCCCTACGAGCAGTACTTC. This chain connects TRBV20-1 to TRBJ2-7; 8 bases align to TRBD2. The V gene end was trimmed by 3 bases and the J gene end by 2 bases; junction bases not matched to a gene: 6. The CDR3 sequence is 14 residues long. CDR1 and CDR2 (germline): DFQATT, SNEGSKA (reference sequence).

This chain joins TRBV7-8 and TRBJ2-3; the match to TRBD2 covers 7 bases. Per the germline V gene, CDR1 is SGHVS and CDR2 is FQNEAQ. V shed 4 bases, J shed 0 bases, and the junction held 4 bases outside the gene matches. This CDR3 has 15 amino acids. The CDR3 DNA reads TGTGCCAGCAGCTCCGGGAGGACTAGCACAGATACGCAGTATTTT. It codes for CASSSGRTSTDTQYF.

The chain employs TRBV9 and TRBJ2-1, with 13 nucleotides matching TRBD2. Germline V CDR1 and CDR2: SGDLS, YYNGEE. The CDR3 is 16 amino acids. Trimming removed 4 bases from V and 7 bases from J; junction bases left unmatched: 8. CDR3 in amino acids: CASSPLAGGFGNEQFF. The DNA for the CDR3 is TGTGCCAGCAGCCCACTAGCGGGGGGGTTCGGGAATGAGCAGTTCTTC.

There are a few counts of this clonotype. V gene TRBV29-1 combines with J gene TRBJ2-7, with 9 bases lining up with TRBD2. V lost 1 base, J lost 2 bases, and 9 bases stayed unmatched. This CDR3 has 16 residues. Per germline, CDR1 SQVTM and CDR2 ANQGSEA. CDR3 bases: TGCAGCGTTGAAGGTAGTCAGCGGGGGGACGCCTACGAGCAGTACTTC. Translating gives CSVEGSQRGDAYEQYF.

This clonotype showed up just a few times. This chain connects TRBV5-1 to TRBJ1-1; 7 positions agree with TRBD1. Germline V CDR1 and CDR2: SGHRS, YFSETQ. CDR3 length: 13 amino acids. After removal of 4 bases from V and 3 bases from J, the junction contained 3 bases not matched to a gene. The CDR3 sequence is CASSIQGYTEAFF. CDR3 bases: TGCGCCAGCAGCATACAGGGGTACACTGAAGCTTTCTTT.

This clonotype was counted many times. This chain connects TRBV20-1 to TRBJ1-1; D unresolved. The germline V gene has CDR1 DFQATT and CDR2 SNEGSKA (reference sequence). Trimming removed 0 bases at V and 1 base at J, with 15 bases between. The CDR3 loop spans 16 amino acids. CDR3 region: CSARDASRLRNTEAFF. DNA of the CDR3: TGCAGTGCTAGAGACGCGAGCAGGCTTAGGAACACTGAAGCTTTCTTT.

A few counts support this clonotype. The chain employs TRBV4-1 and TRBJ2-7; 7 bases are a match to TRBD2. The CDR3 contains 15 residues. With V trimmed by 1 base and J by 1 base, 4 bases remained unmatched. Looked up from germline, CDR1 is MGHRA and CDR2 is YSYEKL. The CDR3 DNA sequence: TGCGCCAGCAGCCAAGGCCCCGGGGGGTCCTACGAGCAGTACTTC. Amino acids: CASSQGPGGSYEQYF.

This clonotype was seen once. The chain is built from TRBV19 and TRBJ1-4; TRBD1 is a possible D gene (5 bases). The germline CDR1 and CDR2 sequences are LNHDA and SQIVND (reference sequence). V lost 7 bases, J lost 7 bases, and 19 bases lay in between. CDR3 length equals 15 residues. The CDR3 DNA reads TGTGCCAGTAAGGGACTAGTCGGACGAGGTGAAAAACTGTTTTTT. Translating gives CASKGLVGRGEKLFF.